The 13 T cell receptor beta chains presented below share a single source sample, sequenced in a study of T cells in Graves' hyperthyroidism and ophthalmopathy. TCR beta CDR3 regions were amplified from RNA. First-round RT-PCR targeting the TCR CDR3 was performed with the HTBI primer set. A single record per CDR3 protein comes from TCRdb applying MiXCR to the multiplex PCR reads. The sample holds roughly 710,000 distinct CDR3 sequences, approximately 40% seen once. Sequences were obtained from blood. The receptors here all came from a woman in her thirties or forties with Graves' hyperthyroidism.

This clonotype showed up just once. CDR3 region: CSQAGTDEQYF. The DNA for the CDR3 is TGCAGCCAAGCAGGTACGGACGAGCAGTACTTC. The rearrangement joins TRBV29-1 to TRBJ2-7; D gene unclear. Trimming took 8 bases from V and 5 from J, leaving 13 bases between them. The CDR3 is 11 residues long. Germline V lookup: CDR1 SQVTM, CDR2 ANQGSEA.

The chain links TRBV6-2 or TRBV6-3 to TRBJ1-5, with a tentative D call TRBD1 (5 bases). CDR3 length equals 14 residues. CDR1 is MNHEY and CDR2 is SVGEGT in the germline V gene. Trimming stripped 6 bases from V and 4 bases from J, with 13 bases between. CDR3 region: CASRERQQNQPQHF. The CDR3 coding sequence is TGTGCCAGCAGAGAGAGACAGCAGAATCAGCCCCAGCATTTT.

The J gene is TRBJ1-5, the V gene TRBV12-3 or TRBV12-4; D unclear. Trimming shortened V by 3 bases and J by 4 bases, and 10 bases separated the two germline ends. The CDR3 is made up of 14 amino acids. The CDR3 nucleotides are TGTGCCAGCAGTTTCTCAGGATTTAATCAGCCCCAGCATTTT. It translates to CASSFSGFNQPQHF.

This chain connects TRBV11-2 to TRBJ1-2; 8 bases map to TRBD1. V was pared by 6 bases and J by 2 bases, with 5 bases of the junction left unmatched. CDR1 and CDR2 (germline): SGHAT, FQNNGV. The CDR3 contains 14 residues. The CDR3 DNA reads TGTGCCAGCAGACCGACAGGGGCGAACTATGGCTACACCTTC. Encoded protein: CASRPTGANYGYTF.

About this clonotype: This could be a read error, since a much larger clone is one nucleotide away. The chain has TRBV27 and TRBJ2-2, with D perhaps TRBD1 or TRBD2 (5 bases each). CDR1 is MNHEY and CDR2 is SMNVEV in the germline V gene (reference sequence). The CDR3 length is 13 residues. CDR3 loop: CTSSFEDRGKLFF. The CDR3 nucleotides are TGTACCAGCAGTTTTGAAGACAGAGGGAAGCTGTTTTTT.

This clonotype appeared many times. This chain joins TRBV6-5 and TRBJ2-7, with D perhaps matching TRBD1 (5 bases). The CDR3 loop spans 15 amino acids. V was pared by 5 bases and J by 4 bases, with 18 bases between. The germline gives CDR1 MNHEY, CDR2 SVGAGI. The CDR3 loop reads CASSPFGAGRYEQYF. CDR3 bases: TGTGCCAGCAGTCCCTTCGGTGCAGGGCGATACGAGCAGTACTTC.

There are many counts of this clonotype. This chain connects TRBV6-5 to TRBJ1-5; D is ambiguous. The V end lost 5 bases, the J end lost 3 bases, and 11 bases lay between the germline ends. This CDR3 is built from 14 residues. Per the germline V gene, CDR1 is MNHEY and CDR2 is SVGAGI. The CDR3 loop is CASSERPVNQPQHF. CDR3 DNA: TGTGCCAGCAGTGAAAGACCGGTCAATCAGCCCCAGCATTTT.

The chain uses TRBV2 and TRBJ2-3, with D maybe TRBD2 (5 bases). Germline V gives CDR1 SNHLY, CDR2 FYNNEI. The V end lost 5 bases, the J end lost 0 bases, and 9 bases lay between the germline ends. CDR3 length equals 14 residues. CDR3 amino acids: CASSLERSTDTQYF. For the CDR3, the DNA is TGTGCCAGCAGTCTCGAGCGGAGCACAGATACGCAGTATTTT. Full variable domain (outside the CDR3, taken from reference TRBV2 and TRBJ2-3): EPEVTQTPSHQVTQMGQEVILRCVPISNHLYFYWYRQILGQKVEFLVSFYNNEISEKSEIFDDQFSVERPDGSNFTLKIRSTKLEDSAMYFCASSLERSTDTQYFGPGTRLTVL.

As concerns this clonotype: A much larger clone lies a single base off, so this may be a read error. This sequence joins TRBV3-1 and TRBJ1-6; a weak D match, TRBD1 (5 bases). Germline assignment: CDR1 LGHDT and CDR2 YNNKEL (reference sequence). This CDR3 comprises 12 residues. Trimming stripped 4 bases from V and 18 bases from J, with 16 bases between. In DNA form, the CDR3 reads TGTGCCAGCAGCCGTGCAGGTGGGGCAGCCCACTTT. The encoded protein is CASSRAGGAAHF.

This clonotype was detected a few times. Mismatch with germline at one junction end may stem from a read error. The chain carries TRBV7-9 and TRBJ2-7; 11 nucleotides line up with TRBD2. The CDR3 sequence is 15 residues long. Germline V gives CDR1 SEHNR, CDR2 FQNEAQ (reference sequence). The CDR3 reads CASSQDFLAGGEQYF. DNA of the CDR3: TGCGCCAGCAGCCAAGATTTCCTAGCGGGAGGCGAGCAGTACTTC.

The V gene is TRBV6-5, the J gene TRBJ1-5; D ambiguous. CDR1 MNHEY and CDR2 SVGAGI come from the germline V gene. The CDR3 sequence is 14 residues long. The V and J ends lost 6 bases and 5 bases respectively, with 14 bases between them. The chain's CDR3 is CASSRTKSDQPQHF. Here the CDR3 DNA reads TGTGCCAGCAGCCGGACGAAGTCCGATCAGCCCCAGCATTTT.

This clonotype appeared a few times. The chain carries TRBV29-1 and TRBJ2-7, with D tentatively TRBD1 (5 bases). Germline V gene lookup returns CDR1 SQVTM and CDR2 ANQGSEA. This CDR3 spans 13 amino acids. V gave up 4 bases and J gave up 6 bases, with 16 bases separating them. As DNA, the CDR3 is TGCAGCGTTGTTTTCACACAGGATGGCGAGCAGTACTTC. Encoded protein: CSVVFTQDGEQYF.

The chain has TRBV10-3 and TRBJ2-7; D might be TRBD2 (6 bases). V was cut by 8 bases and J by 0 bases, with 11 bases left in between. Germline CDR1 and CDR2: ENHRY and SYGVKD. The CDR3 loop spans 13 amino acids. The chain's CDR3 is CAIGGGSSYEQYF. The DNA for the CDR3 is TGTGCCATCGGTGGGGGGAGCTCCTACGAGCAGTACTTC.